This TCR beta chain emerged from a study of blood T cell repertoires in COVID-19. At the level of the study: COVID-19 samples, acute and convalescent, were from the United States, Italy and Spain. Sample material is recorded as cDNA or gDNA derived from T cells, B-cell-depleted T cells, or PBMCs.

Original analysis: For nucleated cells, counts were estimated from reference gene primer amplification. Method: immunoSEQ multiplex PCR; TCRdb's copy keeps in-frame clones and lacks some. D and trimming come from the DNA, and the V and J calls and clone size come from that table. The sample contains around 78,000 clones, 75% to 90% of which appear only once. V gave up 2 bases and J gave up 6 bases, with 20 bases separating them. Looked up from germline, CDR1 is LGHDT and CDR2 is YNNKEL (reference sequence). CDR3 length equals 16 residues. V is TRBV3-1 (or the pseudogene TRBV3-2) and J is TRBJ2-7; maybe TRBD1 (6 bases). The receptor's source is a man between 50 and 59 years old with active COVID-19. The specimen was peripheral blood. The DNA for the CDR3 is TGTGCCAGCAGCCAACCATCGACAGGTGAGAAGGGCGAGCAGTACTTC. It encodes CASSQPSTGEKGEQYF.